This T cell receptor beta chain comes out of a study of T cell responses to AZD1222 COVID-19 vaccine. Study observations and caveats: Seropositivity was recorded at baseline in only 6 or 7 AZD1222 recipients. The donor group comprised mostly white British people and more females; the analysis possibly underestimated clonal diversity. Repertoires were collected only later (after the peak T cell response had occurred).

Germline CDR1 is MNHEY and CDR2 is SVGAGI. V was shortened by 5 bases and J by 2 bases, with 10 bases between the two germline ends. This CDR3 is built from 14 residues. For this clone: The antigen remains undetermined.

Here immunoSEQ multiplex PCR was the method, and the copy in TCRdb shows in-frame clones only, minus some. This table holds 100,000 to 150,000 clones, approximately 90% found once. This sample comprised peripheral blood, obtained on day 0 of AZD1222 vaccination. The chain is built from TRBV6-5 and TRBJ1-3; weak D call: TRBD1 (6 bases). This receptor was obtained from an adult in good health. DNA of the CDR3: TGTGCCAGCAGTCTACCAGGGGCTGGAAACACCATATATTTT. It translates to CASSLPGAGNTIYF.